This T cell receptor beta chain is from a study of glioma-infiltrating T cells. Details on this clonotype: Antigen: not known.

General study results and limits: Only very few CDR3 sequences appeared in both tissue and blood. Gliomas, especially low-grade, showed above-expected tissue-blood divergence; non-neoplastic patients showed below.

The CDR3 sequence is 14 residues long. The V end lost 5 bases, the J end lost 0 bases, and 10 bases lay between the germline ends. Germline V lookup: CDR1 MGHRA, CDR2 YSYEKL. TCR alpha and beta CDR3 regions were amplified from RNA using iRepertoire nested multiplex PCR. Input was 100-400 ng of tissue mRNA or PBMC total RNA. MiXCR, applied by TCRdb to the multiplex PCR reads, yields one record per CDR3 protein. The sample lists under 150,000 distinct CDR3 sequences; about 39% were seen once. The sequence derives from a human donor with low-grade glioma or glioblastoma, undergoing nonglioma brain surgery, or in good health (not recorded which). Input material: glioma tissue, nonneoplastic brain tissue, or PBMCs (not recorded which). The rearrangement uses TRBV4-1 and TRBJ2-5; tentative D call: TRBD1 (5 bases). The CDR3, as DNA: TGCGCCAGCAGCTTTCGACAGCACCAAGAGACCCAGTACTTC. As protein: CASSFRQHQETQYF.